This T cell receptor beta chain was sequenced in a study of blood T cell repertoires in COVID-19. About the research overall: Acute and convalescent COVID-19 specimens originated in the United States, Italy and Spain.

From germline, CDR1 is WNHNN and CDR2 SYGVQD (reference sequence). This CDR3 has 13 residues. V lost 2 bases and J 3 bases, leaving 5 bases between the germline ends. This clone was seen only a few times. Here immunoSEQ multiplex PCR was the method, and the copy in TCRdb shows in-frame clones only, minus some. The sample lists approximately 350,000 clones, 89% occurring once. This clonotype was obtained from a woman in her twenties or thirties with COVID-19, enrolled during active disease. The chain carries TRBV10-1 and TRBJ1-5; D gene ambiguous. The sample consisted of peripheral blood. CDR3 protein: CASSEAVNQPQHF. CDR3 DNA sequence: TGCGCCAGCAGTGAGGCAGTCAATCAGCCCCAGCATTTT.